Listed below are T cell receptor beta chains from one sample, sequenced in a study of blood T cell repertoires in COVID-19. Libraries were prepared by immunoSEQ multiplex PCR; TCRdb keeps only in-frame clonotypes and omits some of them. Of 95,000 to 150,000 clones detected, 85% to 90% appear once; the ten largest clones hold approximately 11%. Sequencing was carried out using peripheral blood. These receptors came from a man aged 80 or over with acute or convalescent COVID-19. The CDR3 runs from the conserved cysteine through the conserved F or W. The order of the fields is D gene, clone size, J gene, V gene, CDR3 protein, CDR3 DNA. The D gene is left open where the match is weak. Only some rows state a clone size, as once, few, many or a class for expanded clones.

d_gene: -
abundance: -
j_gene: TRBJ1-3
v_gene: TRBV5-4
CDR3aa: CASSLPGSGNTIYF
CDR3nt: TGTGCCAGCAGCTTGCCCGGGTCCGGAAACACCATATATTTT

d_gene: TRBD2
abundance: -
j_gene: TRBJ2-1
v_gene: TRBV29-1
CDR3aa: CSATSSLYNEQFF
CDR3nt: TGCAGCGCGACTAGCTCCCTCTACAATGAGCAGTTCTTC

d_gene: -
abundance: -
j_gene: TRBJ1-6
v_gene: TRBV5-1
CDR3aa: CASSMDREVNSPLHF
CDR3nt: TGCGCCAGCAGCATGGACAGAGAAGTTAATTCACCCCTCCACTTT

d_gene: -
abundance: -
j_gene: TRBJ2-6
v_gene: TRBV7-2
CDR3aa: CASGGATSSGANVLTF
CDR3nt: TGTGCCAGCGGTGGGGCGACGAGCTCTGGGGCCAACGTCCTGACTTTC

d_gene: -
abundance: -
j_gene: TRBJ1-2
v_gene: TRBV6-2/TRBV6-3
CDR3aa: CASSYSSGNGYTF
CDR3nt: TGTGCCAGCAGTTACTCATCAGGGAATGGCTACACCTTC

d_gene: -
abundance: -
j_gene: TRBJ2-2
v_gene: TRBV6-5
CDR3aa: CASSRKTGNTGELFF
CDR3nt: TGTGCCAGCAGTCGAAAGACGGGGAACACCGGGGAGCTGTTTTTT

d_gene: TRBD1
abundance: -
j_gene: TRBJ2-2
v_gene: TRBV19
CDR3aa: CASSIGQGGNTGELFF
CDR3nt: TGTGCCAGTAGTATCGGACAGGGTGGGAACACCGGGGAGCTGTTTTTT

d_gene: TRBD2
abundance: -
j_gene: TRBJ2-1
v_gene: TRBV29-1
CDR3aa: CSVDTGLAGESDEQFF
CDR3nt: TGCAGCGTAGATACGGGACTAGCGGGAGAGTCCGATGAGCAGTTCTTC

d_gene: TRBD1
abundance: once
j_gene: TRBJ1-1
v_gene: TRBV2
CDR3aa: CATRQGTEAFF
CDR3nt: TGTGCCACCAGACAGGGAACTGAAGCTTTCTTT

d_gene: -
abundance: few
j_gene: TRBJ1-1
v_gene: TRBV20-1
CDR3aa: CSAPMNTEAFF
CDR3nt: TGCAGTGCTCCCATGAACACTGAAGCTTTCTTT

d_gene: -
abundance: -
j_gene: TRBJ2-2
v_gene: TRBV5-1
CDR3aa: CASSLETTGTGELFF
CDR3nt: TGCGCCAGCAGCTTAGAGACTACGGGAACCGGGGAGCTGTTTTTT

d_gene: TRBD2
abundance: few
j_gene: TRBJ2-7
v_gene: TRBV7-6
CDR3aa: CASSVSSGVGYEQYF
CDR3nt: TGTGCCAGCAGCGTATCTAGCGGGGTGGGCTACGAGCAGTACTTC

d_gene: -
abundance: -
j_gene: TRBJ1-2
v_gene: TRBV6-1
CDR3aa: CASSERLRQPNYGYTF
CDR3nt: TGTGCCAGCAGTGAACGGTTACGACAACCTAACTATGGCTACACCTTC

d_gene: -
abundance: -
j_gene: TRBJ2-7
v_gene: TRBV3-1/TRBV3-2
CDR3aa: CASSQAGMTVSYEQYF
CDR3nt: TGTGCCAGCAGCCAAGCGGGCATGACAGTTTCCTACGAGCAGTACTTC

d_gene: -
abundance: -
j_gene: TRBJ2-2
v_gene: TRBV10-2
CDR3aa: CASSTGTGELFF
CDR3nt: TGCGCCAGCAGTACAGGCACCGGGGAGCTGTTTTTT

d_gene: -
abundance: -
j_gene: TRBJ1-6
v_gene: TRBV7-2
CDR3aa: CASSFGGSSYNSPLHF
CDR3nt: TGTGCCAGCAGCTTCGGGGGGAGCTCCTATAATTCACCCCTCCACTTT

d_gene: TRBD2
abundance: -
j_gene: TRBJ2-2
v_gene: TRBV3-1/TRBV3-2
CDR3aa: CASSPPSGGPGELFF
CDR3nt: TGTGCCAGCAGCCCTCCTAGCGGGGGCCCCGGGGAGCTGTTTTTT

d_gene: TRBD2
abundance: -
j_gene: TRBJ2-1
v_gene: TRBV6-6
CDR3aa: CASTGLAGTSYNEQFF
CDR3nt: TGTGCCAGCACCGGACTAGCGGGGACCTCCTACAATGAGCAGTTCTTC

d_gene: TRBD1
abundance: -
j_gene: TRBJ1-1
v_gene: TRBV7-9
CDR3aa: CASSSWGQANTEAFF
CDR3nt: TGTGCCAGCAGCTCCTGGGGACAGGCGAACACTGAAGCTTTCTTT

d_gene: TRBD1
abundance: -
j_gene: TRBJ1-5
v_gene: TRBV19
CDR3aa: CASTNRGSNQPQHF
CDR3nt: TGTGCCAGTACCAACAGGGGTAGCAATCAGCCCCAGCATTTT

d_gene: TRBD1
abundance: -
j_gene: TRBJ1-2
v_gene: TRBV29-1
CDR3aa: CSVLGTGERYGYTF
CDR3nt: TGCAGCGTCCTTGGGACAGGGGAACGGTATGGCTACACCTTC

d_gene: TRBD1
abundance: -
j_gene: TRBJ1-3
v_gene: TRBV6-5
CDR3aa: CASRRKGASGNTIYF
CDR3nt: TGTGCCAGCAGGCGTAAGGGGGCCTCTGGAAACACCATATATTTT

d_gene: TRBD1
abundance: -
j_gene: TRBJ1-2
v_gene: TRBV11-3
CDR3aa: CASSLTGGYGYTF
CDR3nt: TGTGCCAGCAGCTTGACAGGGGGGTATGGCTACACCTTC

d_gene: -
abundance: -
j_gene: TRBJ2-3
v_gene: TRBV10-3
CDR3aa: CAISDQGTDTQYF
CDR3nt: TGTGCCATCAGTGACCAGGGCACAGATACGCAGTATTTT

d_gene: TRBD2
abundance: -
j_gene: TRBJ2-4
v_gene: TRBV5-6
CDR3aa: CASSLGTSAPAKNIQYF
CDR3nt: TGTGCCAGCAGCTTGGGGACTAGCGCCCCTGCCAAAAACATTCAGTACTTC

d_gene: -
abundance: -
j_gene: TRBJ1-1
v_gene: TRBV13
CDR3aa: CASSPRANTEAFF
CDR3nt: TGTGCCAGCAGCCCTAGAGCGAACACTGAAGCTTTCTTT

d_gene: -
abundance: once
j_gene: TRBJ2-3
v_gene: TRBV7-2
CDR3aa: CASSFGLSGDTQYF
CDR3nt: TGTGCCAGCAGCTTCGGACTGTCCGGAGATACGCAGTATTTT

d_gene: -
abundance: -
j_gene: TRBJ1-2
v_gene: TRBV19
CDR3aa: CASSLQGFYGYTF
CDR3nt: TGTGCCAGTAGTTTACAGGGATTCTATGGCTACACCTTC

d_gene: TRBD1
abundance: -
j_gene: TRBJ1-2
v_gene: TRBV19
CDR3aa: CASMGTGGDSNYGYTF
CDR3nt: TGTGCCAGTATGGGAACAGGGGGCGATTCTAACTATGGCTACACCTTC

d_gene: -
abundance: -
j_gene: TRBJ2-7
v_gene: TRBV4-1
CDR3aa: CASSQVGGSYEQYF
CDR3nt: TGCGCCAGCAGCCAAGTGGGGGGCTCCTACGAGCAGTACTTC

d_gene: TRBD2
abundance: -
j_gene: TRBJ2-3
v_gene: TRBV7-9
CDR3aa: CASTLGLAGISTDTQYF
CDR3nt: TGTGCCAGCACCTTGGGACTAGCGGGAATCAGCACAGATACGCAGTATTTT

d_gene: TRBD2
abundance: -
j_gene: TRBJ2-3
v_gene: TRBV11-3
CDR3aa: CASSFSVAGVSDTQYF
CDR3nt: TGTGCCAGCAGCTTCTCAGTAGCGGGAGTATCAGATACGCAGTATTTT

d_gene: TRBD2
abundance: once
j_gene: TRBJ2-1
v_gene: TRBV5-4
CDR3aa: CASTVPGLAGVNEQFF
CDR3nt: TGTGCCAGCACCGTGCCGGGACTAGCGGGAGTAAACGAGCAGTTCTTC

d_gene: -
abundance: -
j_gene: TRBJ1-1
v_gene: TRBV6-5
CDR3aa: CASRRTGTNTEAFF
CDR3nt: TGTGCCAGCAGACGTACCGGGACAAACACTGAAGCTTTCTTT

d_gene: -
abundance: once
j_gene: TRBJ1-6
v_gene: TRBV5-1
CDR3aa: CASSSSGFNSPLHF
CDR3nt: TGCGCCAGCAGCTCATCAGGGTTTAATTCACCCCTCCACTTT

d_gene: -
abundance: -
j_gene: TRBJ2-5
v_gene: TRBV7-8
CDR3aa: CASSLRGETQYF
CDR3nt: TGTGCCAGCAGCTTAAGGGGAGAGACCCAGTACTTC

d_gene: -
abundance: -
j_gene: TRBJ2-3
v_gene: TRBV7-3
CDR3aa: CASSPRNRDTQYF
CDR3nt: TGTGCCAGCAGCCCTAGAAACCGGGATACGCAGTATTTT

d_gene: -
abundance: -
j_gene: TRBJ1-1
v_gene: TRBV11-3
CDR3aa: CASSLGVTGNTEAFF
CDR3nt: TGTGCCAGCAGCTTAGGCGTAACCGGGAACACTGAAGCTTTCTTT

d_gene: TRBD2
abundance: few
j_gene: TRBJ2-7
v_gene: TRBV5-6
CDR3aa: CASSHQLAGGYRTYEQYF
CDR3nt: TGTGCCAGCAGCCACCAACTAGCGGGAGGATACCGGACCTACGAGCAGTACTTC

d_gene: -
abundance: once
j_gene: TRBJ1-4
v_gene: TRBV25-1
CDR3aa: CASSTGRMATNEKLFF
CDR3nt: TGTGCCAGCAGTACAGGGCGGATGGCAACTAATGAAAAACTGTTTTTT

d_gene: TRBD2
abundance: -
j_gene: TRBJ2-7
v_gene: TRBV6-1
CDR3aa: CASSEWAGGLYEQYF
CDR3nt: TGTGCCAGCAGTGAATGGGCGGGGGGGCTGTACGAGCAGTACTTC

d_gene: -
abundance: -
j_gene: TRBJ1-1
v_gene: TRBV5-1
CDR3aa: CASSLRGMENTEAFF
CDR3nt: TGCGCCAGCAGCTTGAGGGGTATGGAGAACACTGAAGCTTTCTTT

d_gene: -
abundance: -
j_gene: TRBJ2-1
v_gene: TRBV9
CDR3aa: CASSAPFGGINNEQFF
CDR3nt: TGTGCCAGCAGCGCTCCATTTGGCGGTATCAACAATGAGCAGTTCTTC

d_gene: -
abundance: -
j_gene: TRBJ2-3
v_gene: TRBV5-6
CDR3aa: CASSLNTGSGTQYF
CDR3nt: TGTGCCAGCAGCCTGAACACAGGGTCCGGTACGCAGTATTTT

d_gene: TRBD2
abundance: -
j_gene: TRBJ2-2
v_gene: TRBV27
CDR3aa: CASSWGAGEWTGELFF
CDR3nt: TGTGCCAGCAGTTGGGGAGCGGGAGAATGGACCGGGGAGCTGTTTTTT

d_gene: -
abundance: -
j_gene: TRBJ1-2
v_gene: TRBV15
CDR3aa: CATSREGRYGYTF
CDR3nt: TGTGCCACCAGCAGAGAGGGGCGGTATGGCTACACCTTC

d_gene: TRBD1
abundance: -
j_gene: TRBJ2-5
v_gene: TRBV5-1
CDR3aa: CASSLSPQTGSGETQYF
CDR3nt: TGCGCCAGCAGCTTGTCCCCTCAGACAGGGTCGGGTGAGACCCAGTACTTC

d_gene: -
abundance: -
j_gene: TRBJ2-1
v_gene: TRBV27
CDR3aa: CASSSPRGGHSYNEQFF
CDR3nt: TGTGCCAGCAGTTCCCCTAGGGGGGGCCATTCCTACAATGAGCAGTTCTTC

d_gene: -
abundance: once
j_gene: TRBJ1-5
v_gene: TRBV6-5
CDR3aa: CASSYSSAVQPQHF
CDR3nt: TGTGCCAGCAGTTACAGCAGTGCGGTCCAGCCCCAGCATTTT

d_gene: -
abundance: -
j_gene: TRBJ1-3
v_gene: TRBV12-3/TRBV12-4
CDR3aa: CASSFVTGDTIYF
CDR3nt: TGTGCCAGCAGTTTTGTGACAGGTGACACCATATATTTT

d_gene: -
abundance: -
j_gene: TRBJ1-5
v_gene: TRBV6-5
CDR3aa: CASSYSSQANQPQHF
CDR3nt: TGTGCCAGCAGTTACTCTTCACAGGCTAATCAGCCCCAGCATTTT

d_gene: TRBD2
abundance: -
j_gene: TRBJ2-1
v_gene: TRBV10-1
CDR3aa: CASSESGGTQQFF
CDR3nt: TGCGCCAGCAGTGAGTCGGGGGGGACTCAGCAGTTCTTC